The clone carrying this T cell receptor (beta chain) qualifies as medium-sized. Antigen: not known. Multiplex PCR with BIOMED2 TRB-A/B primer pools amplified TRB rearrangements. Via MiXCR, TCRdb re-called the multiplex PCR reads, giving one row per CDR3 protein. The table has about 15,000 distinct CDR3 sequences, roughly 29% seen once. This sample is part of a study of T and B cells in COVID-19 patients. Study context: Comorbidities linked to unfavorable COVID-19 outcome were present in about 90% of the 20 active-infection patients. Overall study results and limits: Few blood samples existed from mildly ill patients during symptoms or early in severe cases.

TRB was amplified from around 250-460 ng of blood genomic DNA. V was pared by 3 bases and J by 2 bases, with 7 bases of the junction left unmatched. The CDR3 length is 16 residues. The germline gives CDR1 LNHNV, CDR2 YYDKDF (reference sequence). The TCR comes from a human donor who had recovered from COVID-19. V and J are TRBV15 and TRBJ2-3, with TRBD2 identical over 8 bases. The sample taken for sequencing was blood. The CDR3 region is CATSRVAGRNTDTQYF. The CDR3 bases are TGTGCCACCAGCAGGGTAGCGGGGCGAAACACAGATACGCAGTATTTT.